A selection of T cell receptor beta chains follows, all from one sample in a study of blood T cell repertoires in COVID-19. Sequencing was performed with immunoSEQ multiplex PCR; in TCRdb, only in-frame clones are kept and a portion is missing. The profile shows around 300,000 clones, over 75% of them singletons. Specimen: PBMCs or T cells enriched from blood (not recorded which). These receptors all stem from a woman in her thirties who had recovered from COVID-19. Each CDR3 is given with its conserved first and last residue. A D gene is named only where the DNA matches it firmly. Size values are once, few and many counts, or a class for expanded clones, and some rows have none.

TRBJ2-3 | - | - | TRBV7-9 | CASSQDISGYTQYF | TGTGCCAGCAGTCAAGACATTAGCGGTTATACGCAGTATTTT
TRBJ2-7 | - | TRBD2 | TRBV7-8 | CASSLGLAGSYEQYF | TGTGCCAGCAGCCTGGGACTAGCAGGAAGCTACGAGCAGTACTTC
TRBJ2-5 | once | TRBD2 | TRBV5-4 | CASSPGLARQETQYF | TGTGCCAGCAGCCCGGGACTAGCGAGACAAGAGACCCAGTACTTC
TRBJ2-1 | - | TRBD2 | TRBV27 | CASNPGLAHTNSYNEQFF | TGTGCCAGCAACCCGGGACTAGCCCATACCAACTCCTACAATGAGCAGTTCTTC
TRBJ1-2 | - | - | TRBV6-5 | CASSSLGANYGYTF | TGTGCCAGCAGTTCCCTGGGAGCGAACTATGGCTACACCTTC
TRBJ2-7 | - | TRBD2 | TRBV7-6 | CASSPISGRSSYEQYF | TGTGCCAGCAGCCCGATTAGCGGGAGATCCTCCTACGAGCAGTACTTC
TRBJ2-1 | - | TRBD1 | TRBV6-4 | CASRSTGGDKRGEQFF | TGTGCCAGCAGGTCGACAGGGGGGGACAAAAGGGGTGAGCAGTTCTTC
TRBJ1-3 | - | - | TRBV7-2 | CASSLIGASSGNTIYF | TGTGCCAGCAGCTTAATAGGGGCGAGTTCGGGAAACACCATATATTTT
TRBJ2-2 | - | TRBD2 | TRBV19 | CASNLGAGVHTGELFF | TGTGCCAGTAACCTCGGGGCGGGAGTGCACACCGGGGAGCTGTTTTTT
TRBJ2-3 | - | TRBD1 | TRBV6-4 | CASRPTGFADTQYF | TGTGCCAGCAGACCGACAGGGTTTGCAGATACGCAGTATTTT
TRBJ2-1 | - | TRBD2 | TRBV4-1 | CASSQPGLANYNEQFF | TGCGCCAGCAGCCAACCAGGACTAGCGAACTACAATGAGCAGTTCTTC
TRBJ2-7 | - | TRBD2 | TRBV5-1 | CASSPRLAGGVYEQYF | TGCGCCAGCAGCCCCCGACTAGCGGGAGGAGTTTACGAGCAGTACTTC
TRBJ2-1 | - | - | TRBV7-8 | CASSSKSEQFF | TGTGCCAGCAGCTCCAAGAGTGAGCAGTTCTTC
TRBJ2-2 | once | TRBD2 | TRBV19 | CASSIAQGTSVGGELFF | TGTGCCAGTAGTATAGCTCAGGGGACTAGCGTTGGCGGGGAGCTGTTTTTT
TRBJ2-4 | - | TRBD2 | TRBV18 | CASSPGTSGRANGTKNIQYF | TGTGCCAGCTCACCAGGGACTAGCGGGAGGGCCAACGGAACCAAAAACATTCAGTACTTC
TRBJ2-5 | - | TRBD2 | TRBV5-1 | CASGAGGGGIAETQYF | TGCGCCAGCGGCGCGGGAGGTGGCGGGATAGCGGAGACCCAGTACTTC